Detailed here is one TCR beta chain. In the authors' workflow: Reference gene primer amplification gave nucleated cell count estimates. Assay used: immunoSEQ multiplex PCR; TCRdb lists only in-frame clones, some missing. V and J calls and clone size follow that table, whereas D and trimming were derived from the DNA. The table records about 40,000 clones, 91% of them present only once. This sample is drawn from a study of blood T cell repertoires in COVID-19. The J segment lost 5 bases and the V segment lost 1 base, leaving 13 bases of the junction unmatched. CDR1 is SGHDT and CDR2 is YYEEEE in the germline V gene. The CDR3 is 17 amino acids.

The sequencing input was peripheral blood. The chain combines TRBV5-6 with TRBJ1-1, with 8 bases aligning to TRBD1. The TCR originated in a young woman in a cohort sampled during active COVID-19. The CDR3 DNA is TGTGCCAGCAGCTTGAGGTTTGGGGGCAGGGGGCCTACTGAAGCTTTCTTT. It codes for CASSLRFGGRGPTEAFF. Based on the CDR3 plus reference TRBV5-6 and TRBJ1-1, the full variable domain is DAGVTQSPTHLIKTRGQQVTLRCSPKSGHDTVSWYQQALGQGPQFIFQYYEEEERQRGNFPDRFSGHQFPNYSSELNVNALLLGDSALYLCASSLRFGGRGPTEAFFGQGTRLTVV.